The 2 T cell receptor beta chains below were found in one sample sequenced in a study of cytomegalovirus exposure and HLA in healthy donors. PCR primers comprised 60 Vbeta and 13 Jbeta primers. Sequenced by immunoSEQ multiplex PCR; TCRdb stores in-frame clones only, minus some. Of under 200,000 clones listed, roughly 85% were seen once; the top ten hold about an eighth. The sequencing sample was made of PBMCs. All receptors come from a man aged 50 to 59 in good health and CMV-seropositive.

The V call is TRBV5-6, the J call TRBJ2-1; TRBD1 agrees at 10 bases. CDR3 length: 13 residues. Germline V lookup: CDR1 SGHDT, CDR2 YYEEEE. The trim removed 5 bases at V and 9 bases at J, leaving 5 bases unmatched. The DNA for the CDR3 is TGTGCCAGCAGTCACGGGACAGGGGTTGAGCAGTTCTTC. It encodes CASSHGTGVEQFF.

J is TRBJ1-5 and V is TRBV7-2; 10 bases agree with TRBD1. CDR1 is SGHTA, CDR2 FQGNSA, per germline. The CDR3 has 16 residues. The J segment lost 5 bases and the V segment lost 1 base, leaving 5 bases of the junction unmatched. CDR3 nucleotides: TGTGCCAGCAGCTTAGGTGGGGGACAGGGGTATCAGCCCCAGCATTTT. This encodes CASSLGGGQGYQPQHF.